The sequence of this TCR beta chain was determined in a study of blood T cell repertoires in COVID-19. This clone was seen only a few times. Germline loops: CDR1 SGHRS, CDR2 YFSETQ. The CDR3 spans 16 residues. Trimming left V 0 bases short and J 0 bases short, with 12 bases between. The assay was immunoSEQ multiplex PCR, and TCRdb's table has in-frame clones only and misses some. The profile shows a few hundred thousand clones, about 85% of them singletons. The genes are TRBV5-1 and TRBJ1-1; D is undetermined. Sequencing input: peripheral blood. This sequence was found in a man in his fifties who had recovered from COVID-19. The CDR3 sequence is CASSLVIGVMNTEAFF. For the CDR3, the DNA is TGCGCCAGCAGCTTGGTGATCGGGGTCATGAACACTGAAGCTTTCTTT. The full variable domain, its missing parts supplied by reference TRBV5-1 and TRBJ1-1, is KAGVTQTPRYLIKTRGQQVTLSCSPISGHRSVSWYQQTPGQGLQFLFEYFSETQRNKGNFPGRFSGRQFSNSRSEMNVSTLELGDSALYLCASSLVIGVMNTEAFFGQGTRLTVV.